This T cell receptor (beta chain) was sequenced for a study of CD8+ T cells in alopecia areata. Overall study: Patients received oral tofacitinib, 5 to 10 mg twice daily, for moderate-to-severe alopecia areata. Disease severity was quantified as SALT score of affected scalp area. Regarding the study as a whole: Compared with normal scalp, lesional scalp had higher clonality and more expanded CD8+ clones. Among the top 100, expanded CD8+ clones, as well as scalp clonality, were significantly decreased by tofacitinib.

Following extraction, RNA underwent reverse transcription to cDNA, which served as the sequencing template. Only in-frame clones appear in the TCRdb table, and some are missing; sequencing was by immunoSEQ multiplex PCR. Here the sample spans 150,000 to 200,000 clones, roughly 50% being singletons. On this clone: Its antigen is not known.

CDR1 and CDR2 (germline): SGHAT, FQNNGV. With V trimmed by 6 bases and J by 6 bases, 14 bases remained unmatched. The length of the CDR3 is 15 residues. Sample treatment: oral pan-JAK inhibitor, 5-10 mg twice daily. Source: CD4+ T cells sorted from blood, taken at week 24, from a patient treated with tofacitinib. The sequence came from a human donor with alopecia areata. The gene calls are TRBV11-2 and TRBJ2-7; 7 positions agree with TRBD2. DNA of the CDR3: TGTGCCAGCAGTGCTGGAAGGACTAGGCCCATCGAGCAGTACTTC. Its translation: CASSAGRTRPIEQYF. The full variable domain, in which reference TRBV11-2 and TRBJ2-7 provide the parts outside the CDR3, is EAGVAQSPRYKIIEKRQSVAFWCNPISGHATLYWYQQILGQGPKLLIQFQNNGVVDDSQLPKDRFSAERLKGVDSTLKIQPAKLEDSAVYLCASSAGRTRPIEQYFGPGTRLTVT.